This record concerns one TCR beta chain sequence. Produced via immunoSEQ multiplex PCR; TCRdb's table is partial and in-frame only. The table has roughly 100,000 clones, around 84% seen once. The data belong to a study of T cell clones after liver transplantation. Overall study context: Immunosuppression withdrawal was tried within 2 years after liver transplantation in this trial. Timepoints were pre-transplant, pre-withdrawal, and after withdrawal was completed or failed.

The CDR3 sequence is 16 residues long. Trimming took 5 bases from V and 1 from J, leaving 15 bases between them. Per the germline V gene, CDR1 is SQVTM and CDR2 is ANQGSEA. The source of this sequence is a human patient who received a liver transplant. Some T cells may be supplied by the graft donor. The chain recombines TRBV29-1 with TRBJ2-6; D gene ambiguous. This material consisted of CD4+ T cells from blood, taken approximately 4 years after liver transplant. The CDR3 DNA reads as TGCAGCGTTACCGGATTAACAATATCTGGGGCCAACGTCCTGACTTTC. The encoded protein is CSVTGLTISGANVLTF.